This TCR beta chain came from a study of T cells after yellow fever vaccination. Study-wide background: Preparing low-cell-number fractions relied on SMART-Seq v4 Ultra Low Input.

TCRdb independently ran MiXCR on the 5' RACE reads; one entry per CDR3 protein. The sample includes 150,000 to 200,000 distinct CDR3 sequences, 9.5% to 11% of them seen just once. V lost 7 bases to trimming and J lost 2 bases, with 14 bases between them. This CDR3 is 14 amino acids long. This material consisted of CD8+ T cells sorted from PBMCs, taken 15 days after the yellow fever booster vaccination. The chain links TRBV12-3 or TRBV12-4 to TRBJ1-2; D call uncertain. The TCR originated in a man in his late teens or twenties who received the YFV17D yellow fever vaccine. For the CDR3, the DNA is TGTGCCAGCACCAACATGGGGAGCAACTATGGCTACACCTTC. This encodes CASTNMGSNYGYTF.